This T cell receptor beta chain comes out of a study of response to subunit inactivated influenza vaccine. Between the trimmed V and J ends, which lost 6 bases and 6 bases, there was a span of 17 bases. There are 15 residues in the CDR3. The germline V gene encodes CDR1 SNHLY and CDR2 FYNNEI. TCRdb analysed the RT-PCR reads with MiXCR anew, one entry per CDR3 protein. The table has hundreds of thousands of distinct CDR3 sequences, approximately 15% seen once. The sequences come from PBMCs from blood, collected 11 to 12 days after vaccination. The TCR comes from a man between 45 and 60 years old who received an inactivated influenza vaccine. The rearrangement joins TRBV2 to TRBJ2-2; the D gene is possibly TRBD2 (6 bases). The DNA of the CDR3 is TGTGCCAGCAGCGACTGGGGGACTCGGCCCGGGGAGCTGTTTTTT. Translated: CASSDWGTRPGELFF.